This T cell receptor (beta chain) was captured by sequencing in a study of CD8+CD57+ T cells in acquired aplastic anemia. Deletions cut 10 bases from V and 0 bases from J, with 16 bases between. Germline V gene sequence: CDR1 SNHLY, CDR2 FYNNEI. There are 15 residues in the CDR3. Genomic DNA constituted the template upon which TCR beta VDJ and CDR3 profiling was performed. TCRdb re-analysed the reads in MiXCR, keeping a single row per CDR3 protein. The sample lists approximately 80,000 distinct CDR3 sequences; less than 85% were seen once. Sequencing involved patients with CD8+CD57+ cell expansion previously shown by flow cytometry.

The receptor was derived from a human donor with aplastic anemia. Sequenced sample: sorted CD4+, CD8+, or CD8+CD57+ T cells (not recorded which) from PBMCs. V and J are TRBV2 and TRBJ2-1; a possible D gene is TRBD2 (6 bases). The CDR3 DNA reads TGTGCCAACGCTTCTAGCGCGAGCTCCTACAATGAGCAGTTCTTC. Protein product: CANASSASSYNEQFF.